The clone carrying this T cell receptor beta chain was found a few times. Noted time point: patch test 2, 6 weeks after DPC sensitization. Treatment specified: therapeutic diphenylcyclopropenone sensitization with weekly scalp DPC. Blood sampling occurred before each patch-test application. Someone pulled total RNA out of unfractionated whole blood. TCRdb re-called the RACE reads through MiXCR, storing one row per CDR3 protein. This sample yields over 60,000 distinct CDR3 sequences, of which about 9.4% are seen a single time; roughly 7% belongs to the top ten. This specimen belongs to a study of human T cells and chemical hapten exposure. At the level of the study: Diphenylcyclopropenone was applied weekly to patients' scalps across the roughly 25-week study.

This CDR3 comprises 17 residues. CDR1 is SGHTA, CDR2 FQGNSA, per germline. After removal of 3 bases from V and 2 bases from J, the junction contained 3 bases not matched to a gene. The chain is built from TRBV7-2 and TRBJ2-1, with 14 bases matching TRBD2. The sequence was obtained from a woman in her 50s with alopecia areata. Some clones in this sample may be carry-over from other donors' samples. The sample consisted of whole blood, taken in connection with sensitization to the hapten diphenylcyclopropenone (DPC). The CDR3 here is CASSFGTSGSPYNEQFF. For the CDR3, the DNA is TGTGCCAGCAGCTTCGGGACTAGCGGGAGTCCCTACAATGAGCAGTTCTTC.